One T cell receptor (beta chain) is described in this entry. Its antigen is as yet unknown. This sample stems from a study of PD-1 blockade in classical Hodgkin lymphoma. About the research overall: Patients in the cohort were put on intravenous nivolumab, 3 mg/kg every 2 weeks. Study-level findings and limits: The CD4+ diversity rise by C4D1 was clearest in complete responders. Newly diagnosed patients were reported to exhibit reduced baseline TCR diversity relative to healthy donors.

Each and every patient relapsed after autologous stem cell transplantation, and patients got differing brentuximab vedotin exposure. Profiling relied on immunoSEQ multiplex PCR, and the TCRdb table lists in-frame clones only, not all of them. The table shows tens of thousands of clones, with 85% to 90% occurring only once. The sequenced sample was peripheral blood mononuclear cells (PBMCs), obtained before the second cycle of nivolumab. This receptor was obtained from a human donor with classical Hodgkin lymphoma.

The CDR3 DNA reads TGTGCCAGCAGCCAAATCCTTTACTACGAGCAGTACTTC. Protein product: CASSQILYYEQYF. The genes are TRBV14 and TRBJ2-7; no clear D. The germline V gene has CDR1 SGHDN and CDR2 FVKESK. Deletions cut 2 bases from V and 3 bases from J, with 8 bases between. The CDR3 has 13 amino acids.